This is a list of T cell receptor beta chains from one sample in a study of cytomegalovirus exposure and HLA in healthy donors. Method: immunoSEQ multiplex PCR; TCRdb's copy keeps in-frame clones and lacks some. Seen here are 150,000 to 200,000 clones, roughly 76% observed once, and the top ten hold about 1.9%. Sequencing was performed on PBMCs. The origin of the receptors is a human donor in good health. The CDR3 runs from the conserved cysteine through the conserved F or W. D genes are given only for firm matches. Some rows mark clone size as missing; the rest say once, few, many or name a class of expanded clone.

clone_size d_call j_call v_call cdr3_aa cdr3_nt
- - TRBJ1-3 TRBV5-6 CASIKEAGYNFSGNTIYF TGTGCCAGCATTAAAGAGGCAGGGTATAACTTCTCTGGAAACACCATATATTTT
- - TRBJ1-1 TRBV19 CASSWGPQRGAFF TGTGCCAGTAGTTGGGGCCCCCAACGCGGAGCTTTCTTT
- - TRBJ1-1 TRBV29-1 CSAETGGNTEAFF TGCAGCGCCGAGACAGGAGGCAACACTGAAGCTTTCTTT
- TRBD2 TRBJ2-3 TRBV7-2 CASSLAPAGGPGDTQYF TGTGCCAGCAGCTTAGCGCCAGCGGGGGGGCCTGGGGATACGCAGTATTTT
- TRBD1 TRBJ1-2 TRBV2 CASSEAGTANYGYTF TGTGCCAGCAGTGAAGCCGGGACAGCTAACTATGGCTACACCTTC
- TRBD1 TRBJ2-7 TRBV5-1 CASSLRQGTYEQYF TGCGCCAGCAGCCTACGACAGGGGACCTACGAGCAGTACTTC
- - TRBJ1-5 TRBV18 CASSRGTGSNQPQHF TGTGCCAGCTCACGCGGGACGGGTAGCAATCAGCCCCAGCATTTT
- TRBD2 TRBJ2-1 TRBV2 CASSDSGGRATGQFF TGTGCCAGCAGTGATTCGGGAGGTCGCGCTACAGGTCAATTCTTC
- TRBD2 TRBJ2-3 TRBV19 CASSIYLAGDQDTQYF TGTGCCAGTAGTATTTACCTAGCGGGGGACCAAGATACGCAGTATTTT
few - TRBJ2-7 TRBV7-9 CASSTDSSYEQYF TGTGCCAGCAGCACCGACAGTTCCTACGAGCAGTACTTC
once - TRBJ1-1 TRBV11-2 CASSSSPDTEAFF TGTGCCAGCAGCTCCTCCCCAGACACTGAAGCTTTCTTT
- TRBD1 TRBJ1-2 TRBV5-4 CASSIQTGATGGGYTF TGTGCCAGCAGCATTCAAACAGGGGCCACCGGGGGAGGCTACACCTTC
- - TRBJ2-2 TRBV7-8 CASSSRQVAGELFF TGTGCCAGCAGCTCTAGACAGGTAGCCGGGGAGCTGTTTTTT
once - TRBJ1-5 TRBV27 CASSSTDNQPQHF TGTGCCAGCAGTTCGACTGACAATCAGCCCCAGCATTTT
- TRBD1 TRBJ2-7 TRBV27 CASSRGQGASTYEQYF TGTGCCAGCAGTCGAGGACAGGGGGCGAGCACCTACGAGCAGTACTTC
- - TRBJ1-4 TRBV15 CATSTDTFWEKLFF TGTGCCACCAGCACCGACACCTTTTGGGAAAAACTGTTTTTT
- TRBD1 TRBJ1-3 TRBV7-9 CALQGDSGNTIYF TGTGCTCTACAGGGGGACTCTGGAAACACCATATATTTT
few - TRBJ2-1 TRBV7-7 CASSSRRGTYNEQFF TGTGCTAGCAGCTCCCGGCGGGGAACCTACAATGAGCAGTTCTTC
few - TRBJ2-7 TRBV6-4 CASSDSSAGTSYEQYF TGTGCCAGCAGTGATTCCTCGGCGGGGACCTCCTACGAGCAGTACTTC
- - TRBJ1-2 TRBV5-1 CASSLDPGVGYGYTF TGCGCCAGCAGCTTGGATCCGGGGGTAGGCTATGGCTACACCTTC
- - TRBJ1-2 TRBV15 CATSRVEEGGGGYTF TGTGCCACCAGCAGAGTTGAGGAGGGAGGGGGTGGCTACACCTTC
- - TRBJ1-1 TRBV29-1 CSVGGGREAFF TGCAGCGTGGGAGGGGGGCGTGAAGCTTTCTTT
- TRBD1 TRBJ2-3 TRBV18 CASSPLGQGARDTQYF TGTGCCAGCTCACCACTCGGACAGGGGGCCAGAGATACGCAGTATTTT
- - TRBJ2-7 TRBV18 CASSPSRGGIYEQYF TGTGCCAGCTCTCCCTCCAGGGGCGGCATATACGAGCAGTACTTC
- - TRBJ1-2 TRBV5-1 CASSVQAGPNYGYTF TGCGCCAGCAGCGTTCAGGCGGGGCCTAACTATGGCTACACCTTC
- TRBD1 TRBJ1-3 TRBV5-1 CASSLASGTGSGNTIYF TGCGCCAGCAGCTTGGCCTCAGGGACAGGGTCTGGAAACACCATATATTTT
few TRBD1 TRBJ2-7 TRBV6-5 CASRDSSSYEQYF TGTGCCAGCCGGGACAGTTCCTCCTACGAGCAGTACTTC
- - TRBJ2-2 TRBV5-1 CASSLGSANTGELFF TGCGCCAGCAGCTTGGGCAGCGCGAACACCGGGGAGCTGTTTTTT
- - TRBJ1-3 TRBV27 CASRDTGSGNTIYF TGTGCCAGCAGGGACACAGGGTCTGGAAACACCATATATTTT
- TRBD2 TRBJ2-2 TRBV7-6 CASSLLGLAGGVNTGELFF TGTGCCAGCAGCTTACTAGGACTAGCGGGGGGCGTGAACACCGGGGAGCTGTTTTTT
- TRBD2 TRBJ2-5 TRBV5-6 CASSLVSGMQETQYF TGTGCCAGCAGCCTGGTAAGCGGGATGCAAGAGACCCAGTACTTC
- - TRBJ2-1 TRBV5-1 CASSLAESYTNEQFF TGCGCCAGCAGCTTGGCGGAGTCCTATACCAATGAGCAGTTCTTC
- - TRBJ1-6 TRBV15 CATSREPIGTLAPLHF TGTGCCACCAGCAGAGAACCGATTGGGACATTAGCACCCCTCCACTTT